A selection of T cell receptor beta chains follows, all from one sample in a study of beta chain features in type 1 diabetes. TCRdb's table, derived via immunoSEQ multiplex PCR, lists solely in-frame clones and lacks some. The repertoire consists of roughly 370,000 clones, with approximately 14% occurring once and the leading ten covering roughly 0.033%. Sequenced material: naive CD4+ T cells from blood. These receptors were obtained from a man aged 25 to 45 in good health. Each CDR3 is given with its conserved first and last residue. Fields, in order: V gene, CDR3 length, clone size, D gene, J gene, CDR3 DNA, CDR3 protein. D genes are given only for firm matches. A clone size is listed for some rows: how often the clone was seen (once, few, many), or a class if it is expanded.

TRBV19	12	NA	NA	TRBJ2-7	TGTGCCAGTAGTATTACTGGATCCGAGCAGTACTTC	CASSITGSEQYF
TRBV7-2	14	NA	NA	TRBJ2-4	TGTGCCAGCAAGGAGGGGGCGGCCAAAAACATTCAGTACTTC	CASKEGAAKNIQYF
TRBV30	12	few	NA	TRBJ1-2	TGTGCCTGGAAGGCGGGAGGGTATGGCTACACCTTC	CAWKAGGYGYTF
TRBV4-3	14	few	NA	TRBJ2-3	TGCGCCAGCAGCCAAGATTTGCCTACAGATACGCAGTATTTT	CASSQDLPTDTQYF
TRBV19	14	NA	NA	TRBJ2-5	TGTGCCAGTACCCCTTCCGCCGCTAGGGAGACCCAGTACTTC	CASTPSAARETQYF
TRBV6-5	12	few	NA	TRBJ2-7	TGTGCCAGCAGTCTTCGGGGCTACGAGCAGTACTTC	CASSLRGYEQYF
TRBV4-1	14	NA	NA	TRBJ1-2	TGCGCCAGCAGCCAAGATCAAGGCGGAGGCGGCTACACCTTC	CASSQDQGGGGYTF
TRBV4-3	15	NA	NA	TRBJ2-1	TGCGCCAGCAGCCAAGATAGGGAGCCGTACAATGAGCAGTTCTTC	CASSQDREPYNEQFF
TRBV29-1	13	few	NA	TRBJ1-1	TGCAGCGTTGTTAGGGGTGCGAACACTGAAGCTTTCTTT	CSVVRGANTEAFF
TRBV30	13	NA	NA	TRBJ1-6	TGTGCCTGGAGTGAATCGGCAGCGGCCTCCCTCCACTTT	CAWSESAAASLHF
TRBV29-1	11	few	NA	TRBJ2-2	TGCAGCGTTGAAGATCCCGGGGAGCTGTTTTTT	CSVEDPGELFF
TRBV2	15	NA	TRBD1	TRBJ2-7	TGTGCCAGCAGTTATACAAAGGACAGGGGCCACGAGCAGTACTTC	CASSYTKDRGHEQYF
TRBV30	14	NA	TRBD1	TRBJ1-2	TGTGCCTGGAGCCGGACAGGGAACAACTATGGCTACACCTTC	CAWSRTGNNYGYTF
TRBV30	12	many	TRBD2	TRBJ2-5	TGTGCCTGGAACGGGGGGCAAGAGACCCAGTACTTC	CAWNGGQETQYF
TRBV18	14	few	NA	TRBJ1-2	TGTGCCAGCTCACCCCGGGACAACGTGCCTGGCTACACCTTC	CASSPRDNVPGYTF
TRBV12-5	13	NA	NA	TRBJ1-1	TGTGCTAGTGGTTTACGGATGGACACTGAAGCTTTCTTT	CASGLRMDTEAFF
TRBV19	15	once	NA	TRBJ2-3	TGTGCCAGTAGTATTATTGCGGGGGACACATATACGCAGTATTTT	CASSIIAGDTYTQYF
TRBV5-4	13	NA	NA	TRBJ2-3	TGTGCCAGCAGCACTGGGGGCACGGATACGCAGTATTTT	CASSTGGTDTQYF
TRBV18	14	few	TRBD1	TRBJ1-5	TGTGCCAGCTCACAAGACAGGGGGCAACAGCCCCAGCATTTT	CASSQDRGQQPQHF
TRBV30	11	NA	NA	TRBJ2-5	TGTGCCTGGTCGGTCTCAGCCAGCCAGTACTTC	CAWSVSASQYF
TRBV5-4	13	few	NA	TRBJ2-5	TGTGCCAGCAGCTCCTTCTCCCAAGAGACCCAGTACTTC	CASSSFSQETQYF
TRBV30	13	NA	NA	TRBJ1-1	TGTGCCTCTAATGGTGTCGAGAACACTGAAGCTTTCTTT	CASNGVENTEAFF
TRBV28	14	NA	TRBD1	TRBJ1-5	TGTGCCAGCAGTCGGACAGGGGGTTCTCAGCCCCAGCATTTT	CASSRTGGSQPQHF
TRBV6-5	12	NA	NA	TRBJ2-5	TGTGCCAGCAGCCCGACGCGGGAGACCCAGTACTTC	CASSPTRETQYF
TRBV30	10	NA	NA	TRBJ2-1	TGTGCCGTCTTGGCCATGAAGCAGTTCTTC	CAVLAMKQFF
TRBV25-1	15	NA	NA	TRBJ2-2	TGTGCCAGCAGTGCGGAAGGACCGCACACCGGGGAGCTGTTTTTT	CASSAEGPHTGELFF